These 28 T cell receptor beta chains originate from one sample sequenced in a study of blood T cell repertoires in COVID-19 (dated by TCRdb to 2019 to 2021). Library creation used the immunoSEQ multiplex PCR assay. Held by TCRdb, this immuneACCESS table contains in-frame sequences only and omits some clones. Under half of the omission traces to an unresolved V gene where checked; the cause of the rest is unknown. This sample lists a few hundred thousand clones; 75% to 90% were detected once. The ten largest account for around 1% of the sample. Sequenced material: PBMCs or T cells enriched from blood (not recorded which). These receptors all come from a man between 18 and 29 years old who had recovered from COVID-19.

The chain has TRBV3-1 (or the pseudogene TRBV3-2) and TRBJ2-7; maybe TRBD2 (5 bases). The V and J ends lost 8 bases and 6 bases respectively, with 17 bases between them. CDR3 length: 13 residues. The germline gives CDR1 LGHDT, CDR2 YNNKEL (reference sequence). The DNA of the CDR3 is TGTGCCAGCCGAGCAGGAGGCCCTGGCGAGCAGTACTTC. It yields the protein CASRAGGPGEQYF.

The chain joins TRBV5-4 to TRBJ2-5, with 8 bases fitting TRBD2. J was trimmed by 3 bases and V by 1 base; bases with no gene match: 8. Per germline, CDR1 SGHNT and CDR2 YYREEE (reference sequence). CDR3 length: 16 amino acids. The chain's CDR3 is CASSLQVRGGKETQYF. CDR3 DNA: TGTGCCAGCAGCTTGCAGGTTCGGGGGGGGAAAGAGACCCAGTACTTC. Together with reference TRBV5-4 and TRBJ2-5, the CDR3 gives the full variable domain: ETGVTQSPTHLIKTRGQQVTLRCSSQSGHNTVSWYQQALGQGPQFIFQYYREEENGRGNFPPRFSGLQFPNYSSELNVNALELDDSALYLCASSLQVRGGKETQYFGPGTRLLVL.

This chain connects TRBV5-1 to TRBJ1-6, with no clear D. Deletions cut 2 bases from V and 5 bases from J, with 14 bases between. Per the germline V gene, CDR1 is SGHRS and CDR2 is YFSETQ. CDR3 length equals 16 residues. The CDR3 reads CASSLQPVDNNSPLHF. The CDR3 DNA reads TGCGCCAGCAGCTTACAGCCTGTGGATAATAATTCACCCCTCCACTTT.

The chain has TRBV7-2 and TRBJ1-5, with 7 positions matching TRBD1. The CDR3 has 15 residues. Germline values: CDR1 SGHTA, CDR2 FQGNSA. V dropped 6 bases and J dropped 0; count of bases not matched to a gene: 5. CDR3: CASRSGQLSNQPQHF. The DNA for the CDR3 is TGTGCCAGCAGGTCGGGACAGCTTAGCAATCAGCCCCAGCATTTT.

This clone was seen only once. As DNA, the CDR3 is TGTGCCAGCAGGACGGGACAGGCTGGAAACACCATATATTTT. Translation gives CASRTGQAGNTIYF. The chain recombines TRBV28 with TRBJ1-3, with 8 bases fitting TRBD1. V lost 6 bases and J lost 2; bases outside the gene matches: 3. The CDR3 runs 14 residues. Germline CDR1 reads MDHEN; CDR2 reads SYDVKM.

The chain combines TRBV19 with TRBJ1-5, with 8 bases matching TRBD1. The CDR3 sequence is 19 residues long. The V gene end was trimmed by 5 bases and the J gene end by 4 bases; junction bases not matched to a gene: 19. Germline CDR1 LNHDA, CDR2 SQIVND (reference sequence). The CDR3 protein is CASSLGQGAQRGRNQPQHF. The CDR3 DNA is TGTGCCAGTAGTCTCGGCCAGGGGGCTCAAAGGGGTAGGAATCAGCCCCAGCATTTT.

CDR3 amino acids: CSIIREFAGELFF. The CDR3 DNA sequence: TGCAGCATTATACGGGAGTTCGCCGGGGAGCTGTTTTTT. The chain is built from TRBV29-1 and TRBJ2-2, with D perhaps matching TRBD2 (6 bases). The germline V gene has CDR1 SQVTM and CDR2 ANQGSEA. Trimming pared 8 bases from V and 6 bases from J, leaving 16 bases between. CDR3 size: 13 residues.

The chain employs TRBV9 and TRBJ2-2, with D possibly being TRBD2 (5 bases). The germline CDR1 and CDR2 sequences are SGDLS and YYNGEE. This CDR3 is 13 amino acids long. With 2 bases removed from V and 7 bases from J, the gap between germline ends came to 9 bases. The DNA of the CDR3 is TGTGCCAGCAGCGTCGAGGGAATCGGGGAGCTGTTTTTT. It translates to CASSVEGIGELFF.

This rearrangement joins TRBV3-1 (or the pseudogene TRBV3-2) to TRBJ2-2, with TRBD1 matching 10 bases. The V gene's germline CDR1 is LGHDT and CDR2 YNNKEL (reference sequence). The ends lost 3 bases at V and 7 bases at J; junction bases unmatched: 5. CDR3 length equals 15 residues. The CDR3 loop reads CASSHPGQGRGELFF. The CDR3 DNA reads as TGTGCCAGCAGCCACCCGGGACAGGGGCGCGGGGAGCTGTTTTTT.

The J gene is TRBJ1-3, the V gene TRBV18; D not resolved. This CDR3 contains 16 residues. Between the trimmed V and J ends, which lost 2 bases and 0 bases, there was a span of 11 bases. Germline CDR1 reads KGHSH; CDR2 reads LQKENI. This chain's CDR3 is CASSPNRDISGNTIYF. The CDR3 DNA follows: TGTGCCAGCTCACCAAACCGCGATATCTCTGGAAACACCATATATTTT.

This clone was detected only a few times. This chain uses TRBV5-4 with TRBJ2-7; the match to TRBD2 covers 8 bases. The CDR3 contains 17 residues. CDR1 SGHNT and CDR2 YYREEE come from the germline V gene (reference sequence). Trimming took 0 bases from V and 6 from J; bases not matched to a gene: 14. The CDR3 coding sequence is TGTGCCAGCAGCTTGGCCTTGATGGGCGGGAGGAAGACCGAGCAGTACTTC. Encoded protein: CASSLALMGGRKTEQYF.

The chain links TRBV5-4 to TRBJ1-4; D gene ambiguous. V shed 3 bases and J shed 8 bases, with 11 bases lying between them. Germline V lookup: CDR1 SGHNT, CDR2 YYREEE (reference sequence). CDR3 length equals 13 residues. The CDR3 DNA reads TGTGCCAGCAGCTCCGAGTCGGGGGAAAAACTGTTTTTT. It yields the protein CASSSESGEKLFF. The full variable domain, in which reference TRBV5-4 and TRBJ1-4 provide the parts outside the CDR3, is ETGVTQSPTHLIKTRGQQVTLRCSSQSGHNTVSWYQQALGQGPQFIFQYYREEENGRGNFPPRFSGLQFPNYSSELNVNALELDDSALYLCASSSESGEKLFFGSGTQLSVL.

V usage is TRBV7-2 and J usage is TRBJ2-7; 10 bases align to TRBD2. With V trimmed by 3 bases and J by 6 bases, 8 bases remained unmatched. The CDR3 is 15 amino acids. Per the germline V gene, CDR1 is SGHTA and CDR2 is FQGNSA. CDR3 nucleotide sequence: TGTGCCAGCAGCTTGCTAGCGGGAGAATTTGGCGAGCAGTACTTC. Translated, it gives CASSLLAGEFGEQYF. The full variable domain, rest sourced from reference TRBV7-2 and TRBJ2-7, is GAGVSQSPSNKVTEKGKDVELRCDPISGHTALYWYRQSLGQGLEFLIYFQGNSAPDKSGLPSDRFSAERTGGSVSTLTIQRTQQEDSAVYLCASSLLAGEFGEQYFGPGTRLTVT.

The rearrangement joins TRBV28 to TRBJ1-4; D might be TRBD1 (6 bases). V was pared by 6 bases and J by 7 bases, with 15 bases between. CDR1 and CDR2 (germline): MDHEN, SYDVKM. This CDR3 has 14 residues. The CDR3 DNA reads as TGTGCCAGCAGACGCGACAGGTTTGGTGAAAAACTGTTTTTT. Its translation is CASRRDRFGEKLFF.

V is TRBV7-3 and J is TRBJ2-3, with D unclear. Germline CDR1 SGHTA, CDR2 FQGTGA. V gave up 5 bases and J gave up 4 bases, with 10 bases separating them. The CDR3 totals 13 residues. CDR3 protein: CASSQSGPDTQYF. CDR3 in DNA: TGTGCCAGCAGCCAAAGTGGGCCAGATACGCAGTATTTT.

The V and J genes are TRBV18 and TRBJ1-4; possible D gene TRBD1, 5 bases. V shed 6 bases and J shed 8 bases, with 16 bases lying between them. Germline-derived CDR1 and CDR2 are KGHSH and LQKENI. The CDR3 runs 14 residues. CDR3 loop: CASSPRREGEKLFF. Here the CDR3 DNA reads TGTGCCAGCTCCCCCCGCAGGGAGGGAGAAAAACTGTTTTTT.

CDR3 coding DNA: TGTGCCAGCAGCGCCCCGGGACAGATTCTCTACTATGGCTACACCTTC. Protein sequence: CASSAPGQILYYGYTF. The chain has TRBV6-2 or TRBV6-3 and TRBJ1-2, with 7 bases identical to TRBD1. The junction had 13 bases not matched to a gene; V was cut back by 6 bases and J by 3 bases. Looked up from germline, CDR1 is MNHEY and CDR2 is SVGEGT. CDR3 length: 16 amino acids.

This clone occurred a few times. The same CDR3 arises from other DNA sequences in this sample as well. This chain joins TRBV5-1 and TRBJ1-3; 7 bases agree with TRBD1. Germline-derived CDR1 and CDR2 are SGHRS and YFSETQ. J lost 4 bases, V lost 4 bases, and 5 bases had no gene match. The CDR3 has 14 amino acids. CDR3 bases: TGCGCCAGCAGCCCGGGGACAGACGGAAACACCATATATTTT. It is translated as CASSPGTDGNTIYF.

In this sample, this clone turned up once. This sequence joins TRBV5-4 and TRBJ2-3; 13 bases agree with TRBD2. The CDR3 has 19 residues. With 1 base clipped from V and 2 bases from J, the junction kept 10 bases outside the gene matches. CDR1 SGHNT and CDR2 YYREEE come from the germline V gene (reference sequence). CDR3 residues: CASSLLTSGGTQFTDTQYF. The CDR3 coding sequence is TGTGCCAGCAGCTTGTTGACTAGCGGGGGGACTCAATTCACAGATACGCAGTATTTT.

This sequence joins TRBV30 and TRBJ2-3; possible D gene TRBD2, 5 bases. Germline V lookup: CDR1 GTSNPN, CDR2 SVGIG (reference sequence). This CDR3 is 12 amino acids long. Trimming removed 0 bases at V and 8 bases at J, with 9 bases between. The CDR3 protein is CAWSVLGGTQYF. CDR3 nucleotide sequence: TGTGCCTGGAGTGTACTTGGAGGTACGCAGTATTTT.

The V and J genes are TRBV6-6 and TRBJ1-2; D is possibly TRBD1 (5 bases). V lost 9 bases to trimming and J lost 3 bases, with 8 bases between them. The CDR3 is 11 residues long. CDR1 is MNHNY and CDR2 is SVGAGI in the germline V gene (reference sequence). CDR3 coding DNA: TGTGCCAGTAGCAGGGACTATGGCTACACCTTC. It translates to CASSRDYGYTF.

The V and J genes are TRBV5-1 and TRBJ1-1; maybe TRBD1 (6 bases). The V and J ends lost 0 bases and 3 bases respectively, with 12 bases between them. The germline V gene encodes CDR1 SGHRS and CDR2 YFSETQ. The CDR3 loop spans 15 amino acids. The CDR3 here is CASSLEDRGYTEAFF. The CDR3 DNA reads as TGCGCCAGCAGCTTGGAGGACAGAGGATACACTGAAGCTTTCTTT.

The chain recombines TRBV5-1 with TRBJ2-1, with 9 bases identical to TRBD1. The V and J ends lost 4 bases and 7 bases, in that order; junction bases with no gene match: 9. Germline V gene lookup returns CDR1 SGHRS and CDR2 YFSETQ. The CDR3 has 15 residues. CDR3 sequence: CASSRSGQGPNEQFF. CDR3 nucleotide sequence: TGCGCCAGCAGCAGGTCGGGACAGGGACCTAATGAGCAGTTCTTC.

The chain joins TRBV5-6 to TRBJ2-1; TRBD1 matches 9 bases. V shed 6 bases and J 8 bases; nucleotides not matched to a gene: 18. The CDR3 has 17 residues. Germline V gene data show CDR1 as SGHDT and CDR2 as YYEEEE. CDR3 amino acids: CASTPGVGTGMRYEQFF. The CDR3 bases are TGTGCCAGCACCCCAGGGGTCGGGACAGGGATGCGATATGAGCAGTTCTTC.

The rearrangement uses TRBV6-1 and TRBJ2-1; 11 bases are a match to TRBD1. This CDR3 is built from 16 residues. Per the germline V gene, CDR1 is MNHNS and CDR2 is SASEGT. The V gene end was trimmed by 2 bases and the J gene end by 6 bases; junction bases not matched to a gene: 6. The CDR3 DNA sequence: TGTGCCAGCAGTGAACTCGGACAGGGGGCGCGCAATGAGCAGTTCTTC. Protein: CASSELGQGARNEQFF.

V usage is TRBV5-1 and J usage is TRBJ2-7; D is possibly TRBD1 (6 bases). The CDR3 loop spans 15 amino acids. V shed 1 base and J shed 3 bases, with 14 bases lying between them. CDR1 and CDR2 (germline): SGHRS, YFSETQ. The CDR3 bases are TGCGCCAGCAGCTTGCAACAGGGTAGAGACTACGAGCAGTACTTC. Translation: CASSLQQGRDYEQYF.

The chain recombines TRBV7-3 with TRBJ2-4; 11 bases fit TRBD2. This CDR3 contains 14 residues. The junction had 4 bases not matched to a gene; V was cut back by 5 bases and J by 7 bases. Germline CDR1 is SGHTA and CDR2 is FQGTGA. The CDR3 region has the DNA TGTGCCAGCAGCCGCGCTAGCGGGGGGAACATTCAGTACTTC. Amino acids: CASSRASGGNIQYF.

This sequence joins TRBV6-5 and TRBJ1-1; 8 bases are shared with TRBD1. Germline V gives CDR1 MNHEY, CDR2 SVGAGI. This CDR3 comprises 14 residues. Losses at the gene ends were 7 bases for V and 2 bases for J; bases not matched to a gene: 6. CDR3 region: CASKRGTGNTEAFF. Here the CDR3 DNA reads TGTGCCAGCAAGCGAGGGACAGGAAACACTGAAGCTTTCTTT.